This TCR beta chain was retrieved from a study of CD8+CD57+ T cells in acquired aplastic anemia. Genomic DNA acted as the template from which TCR beta VDJ combination and CDR3 sequence profiling were carried out. TCRdb ran MiXCR on the reads and lists one entry per CDR3 protein. The table lists about 160,000 distinct CDR3 sequences, 48% of them singletons. CD8+CD57+ cell expansion had been shown by flow cytometry in patients chosen for sequencing. The CDR3 has 13 amino acids. CDR1 is LNHNV, CDR2 YYDKDF, per germline (reference sequence). V was cut by 5 bases and J by 0 bases, with 8 bases left in between. This clonotype was picked up a small number of times.

The source material was sorted CD4+, CD8+, or CD8+CD57+ T cells (not recorded which) from PBMCs. This sequence originates from a human donor with aplastic anemia. The gene calls are TRBV15 and TRBJ2-7, with D unclear. The CDR3 DNA follows: TGTGCCACCAGCCCCCATAGCTCCTACGAGCAGTACTTC. Translating it yields CATSPHSSYEQYF.